This record covers a single TCR beta chain. The CDR3 totals 18 residues. V was cut by 4 bases and J by 0 bases, with 17 bases left in between. Per the germline V gene, CDR1 is SGDLS and CDR2 is YYNGEE. Data came from immunoSEQ multiplex PCR; TCRdb stores just in-frame clones and leaves some out. The sample lists some 200,000 clones; roughly 65% were seen once. This entry is derived from a study of cytotoxic CD8 clonotypes in ibrutinib-treated CLL. Cryopreserved PBMCs were the source of approximately 2 micrograms of genomic DNA, which went to TCR beta libraries. The clonotype comes from a human donor with chronic lymphocytic leukemia. The source was PBMCs, collected after 12 months of ibrutinib treatment. The chain links TRBV9 to TRBJ1-6; the D is unclear. DNA for the CDR3: TGTGCCAGCAGCCTAAGTGGCTCTTCGAGCTCCTATAATTCACCCCTCCACTTT. Protein product: CASSLSGSSSSYNSPLHF. Looking up the rest from reference TRBV9 and TRBJ1-6 gives the full variable domain: DSGVTQTPKHLITATGQRVTLRCSPRSGDLSVYWYQQSLDQGLQFLIQYYNGEERAKGNILERFSAQQFPDLHSELNLSSLELGDSALYFCASSLSGSSSSYNSPLHFGNGTRLTVT.